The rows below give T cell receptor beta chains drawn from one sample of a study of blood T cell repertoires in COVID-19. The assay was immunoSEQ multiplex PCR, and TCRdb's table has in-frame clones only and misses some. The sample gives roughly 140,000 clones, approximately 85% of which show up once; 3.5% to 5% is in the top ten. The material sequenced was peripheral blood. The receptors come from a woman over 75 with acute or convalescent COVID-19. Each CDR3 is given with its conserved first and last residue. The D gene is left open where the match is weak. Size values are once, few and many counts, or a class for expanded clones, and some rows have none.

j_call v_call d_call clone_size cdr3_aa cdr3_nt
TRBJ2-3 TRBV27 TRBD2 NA CASSRRTSGGVDTQYF TGTGCCAGCAGTAGACGGACTAGCGGTGGGGTAGATACGCAGTATTTT
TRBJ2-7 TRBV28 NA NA CASSSSYEQYF TGTGCCAGCAGCAGCTCCTACGAGCAGTACTTC
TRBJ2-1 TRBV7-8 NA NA CASRLQGFRGNEQFF TGTGCCAGCAGGTTACAGGGTTTTAGGGGCAATGAGCAGTTCTTC
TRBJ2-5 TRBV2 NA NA CASSETPRGETQYF TGTGCCAGCAGTGAAACCCCTAGGGGGGAGACCCAGTACTTC
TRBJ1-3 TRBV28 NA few CASAQGTIYF TGTGCCAGCGCCCAGGGCACCATATATTTT
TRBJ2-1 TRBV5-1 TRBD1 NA CASSLYLTGLVF TGCGCCAGCAGCTTGTATTTGACAGGGCTGGTCTTC
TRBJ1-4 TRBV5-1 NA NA CASSLAGQGGEKLFF TGCGCCAGCAGCTTGGCCGGGCAGGGAGGCGAAAAACTGTTTTTT
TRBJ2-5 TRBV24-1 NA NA CATSDSYQETQYF TGTGCCACCAGTGATTCGTACCAAGAGACCCAGTACTTC
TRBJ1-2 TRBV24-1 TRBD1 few CATSDAGTEYGYTF TGTGCCACCAGTGACGCCGGGACAGAGTATGGCTACACCTTC
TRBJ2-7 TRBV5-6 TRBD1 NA CASSARTGGQYEQYF TGTGCCAGCAGCGCGAGGACAGGGGGCCAGTACGAGCAGTACTTC
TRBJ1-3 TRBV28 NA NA CASSTQGSSSGNTIYF TGTGCCAGCAGCACGCAGGGGTCGAGCTCTGGAAACACCATATATTTT
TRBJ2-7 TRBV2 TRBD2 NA CASRGLAGGPRSYEQYF TGTGCCAGCAGAGGACTAGCGGGGGGGCCGAGATCCTACGAGCAGTACTTC
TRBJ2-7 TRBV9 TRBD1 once CASSVGTGGVYEQYF TGTGCCAGCAGCGTAGGGACAGGGGGAGTATACGAGCAGTACTTC
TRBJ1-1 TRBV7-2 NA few CASSLERRTEAFF TGTGCCAGCAGCTTAGAAAGGCGGACTGAAGCTTTCTTT
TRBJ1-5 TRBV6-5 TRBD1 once CASSRTGTSQPQHF TGTGCCAGCAGTCGGACAGGGACGAGCCAGCCCCAGCATTTT
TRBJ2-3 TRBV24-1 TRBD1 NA CATSDPRPTGEATDTQYF TGTGCCACCAGTGACCCCCGCCCGACAGGGGAAGCCACAGATACGCAGTATTTT
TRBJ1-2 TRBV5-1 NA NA CASSPIGRGANYGYTF TGCGCCAGCAGCCCCATCGGGCGGGGAGCTAACTATGGCTACACCTTC
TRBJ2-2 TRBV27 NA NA CASSLSVTHYTGELFF TGTGCCAGCAGTTTATCGGTGACTCACTACACCGGGGAGCTGTTTTTT
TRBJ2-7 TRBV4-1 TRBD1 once CASSRGTGPRTYEQYF TGCGCCAGCAGCCGGGGGACAGGGCCCCGAACCTACGAGCAGTACTTC
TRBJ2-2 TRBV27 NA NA CASKGGVHTGELFF TGTGCCAGCAAGGGAGGAGTACACACCGGGGAGCTGTTTTTT
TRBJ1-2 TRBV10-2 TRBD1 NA CASSDFGQGVSYGYTF TGCGCCAGCAGTGACTTTGGACAGGGCGTTTCCTATGGCTACACCTTC
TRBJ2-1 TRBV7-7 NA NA CASSLDLRRGNNEQFF TGTGCCAGCAGCTTAGATCTTCGGCGGGGCAACAATGAGCAGTTCTTC
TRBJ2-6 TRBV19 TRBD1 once CASSPRDSSGANVLTF TGTGCCAGTAGTCCGAGGGACAGCTCTGGGGCCAACGTCCTGACTTTC
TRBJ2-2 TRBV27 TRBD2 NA CASSLAPLGLAGFNTGELFF TGTGCCAGCAGTTTGGCCCCCCTGGGACTAGCGGGATTTAACACCGGGGAGCTGTTTTTT
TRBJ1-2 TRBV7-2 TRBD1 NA CASRLGTGGSSGYTF TGTGCCAGCAGATTAGGGACAGGGGGCTCGAGTGGCTACACCTTC
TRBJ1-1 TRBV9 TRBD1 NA CASSGRDRGRDTEAFF TGTGCCAGCAGCGGCCGGGACAGGGGGCGGGACACTGAAGCTTTCTTT
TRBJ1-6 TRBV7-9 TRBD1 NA CASSSTGQRNSPLHF TGTGCCAGCAGCTCCACGGGACAGAGAAATTCACCCCTCCACTTT
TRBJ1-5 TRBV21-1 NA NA CASSSLAGGLIRLQPQHF TGTGCCAGCAGCTCCCTGGCAGGGGGACTCATCAGGCTTCAGCCCCAGCATTTT
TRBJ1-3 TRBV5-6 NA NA CASSLRQLSGNTIYF TGTGCCAGCAGCTTACGACAGCTTTCTGGAAACACCATATATTTT
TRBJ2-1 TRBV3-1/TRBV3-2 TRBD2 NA CASRDVAGGPSSYNEQFF TGTGCCAGCAGGGACGTAGCGGGAGGCCCAAGCTCCTACAATGAGCAGTTCTTC
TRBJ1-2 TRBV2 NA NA CASSPSLRGGYTF TGTGCCAGCAGTCCTTCCCTGAGAGGCGGCTACACCTTC
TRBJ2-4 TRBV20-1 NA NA CSASSIRKKRQNKNIQYF TGCAGTGCTAGTAGCATTCGCAAAAAGAGACAAAACAAAAACATTCAGTACTTC
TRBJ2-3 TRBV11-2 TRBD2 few CASSLRTSGGTDTQYF TGTGCCAGCAGCTTGAGGACTAGCGGGGGCACAGATACGCAGTATTTT
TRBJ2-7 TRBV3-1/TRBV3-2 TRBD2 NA CASSQDTFGSGRAYEQYF TGTGCCAGCAGCCAAGATACTTTCGGGAGCGGGAGGGCCTACGAGCAGTACTTC
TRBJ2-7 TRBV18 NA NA CASSSGVYEQYF TGTGCCAGCTCATCCGGGGTATACGAGCAGTACTTC
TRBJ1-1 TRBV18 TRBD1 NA CASSLQGDTEAFF TGTGCCAGCTCACTCCAGGGGGACACTGAAGCTTTCTTT